The 28 T cell receptor beta chains listed next were all sequenced from one sample in a study of blood T cell repertoires in COVID-19. The table came from immunoSEQ multiplex PCR; TCRdb's copy has only in-frame clones and leaves some out. The sample lists about 40,000 clones; around nine tenths were seen once. Input material: peripheral blood. These receptors originate from a human donor in a cohort sampled during active COVID-19.

The chain is built from TRBV19 and TRBJ2-7, with 7 bases aligning to TRBD1. The germline gives CDR1 LNHDA, CDR2 SQIVND (reference sequence). CDR3 length: 15 amino acids. V was pared by 5 bases and J by 3 bases, with 10 bases of the junction left unmatched. CDR3 region: CASSRPGTVSYEQYF. The CDR3 DNA is TGTGCCAGTAGTCGCCCCGGGACAGTGAGCTACGAGCAGTACTTC.

The gene calls are TRBV4-2 and TRBJ1-3; D possibly corresponds to TRBD1 (5 bases). Germline V lookup: CDR1 LGHNA, CDR2 YNFKEQ. V dropped 0 bases and J dropped 4 bases, with 16 bases sitting between them. The CDR3 consists of 17 residues. CDR3 DNA sequence: TGTGCCAGCAGCCAAGACACAGGAAGGCCAGAAGGAAACACCATATATTTT. This sequence encodes CASSQDTGRPEGNTIYF.

The chain employs TRBV6-2 or TRBV6-3 and TRBJ1-5, with D maybe TRBD1 (6 bases). Germline V gives CDR1 MNHEY, CDR2 SVGEGT. The CDR3 loop spans 17 amino acids. V lost 4 bases to trimming and J lost 3 bases, with 19 bases between them. CDR3 loop: CASSSPPRGDNNQPQHF. DNA of the CDR3: TGTGCCAGCAGTTCCCCACCCAGAGGGGACAACAATCAGCCCCAGCATTTT.

The J gene is TRBJ1-5, the V gene TRBV6-6; unclear D gene. Trimming stripped 4 bases from V and 7 bases from J, with 11 bases between. CDR3 length equals 13 residues. CDR1 and CDR2 (germline): MNHNY, SVGAGI (reference sequence). This CDR3 reads CASSSPGLQPQHF. CDR3 nucleotides: TGTGCCAGCAGTTCCCCCGGACTCCAGCCCCAGCATTTT.

Turning to this clone: Other DNA sequences in the sample encode the same CDR3. The chain combines TRBV5-1 with TRBJ2-3, with D maybe TRBD1 (5 bases). Germline V gene sequence: CDR1 SGHRS, CDR2 YFSETQ. Trimming stripped 0 bases from V and 0 bases from J, with 5 bases between. The CDR3 runs to 14 residues. CDR3: CASSLGQSTDTQYF. CDR3 DNA: TGCGCCAGCAGCTTGGGACAGAGCACAGATACGCAGTATTTT.

The V and J genes are TRBV19 and TRBJ1-5; D is unclear. CDR3 size: 13 residues. Germline CDR1 LNHDA, CDR2 SQIVND (reference sequence). V lost 3 bases to trimming and J lost 4 bases, with 7 bases between them. The CDR3 coding sequence is TGTGCCAGTAGTATTGTGCAGAATCAGCCCCAGCATTTT. Residues: CASSIVQNQPQHF.

The chain joins TRBV4-1 to TRBJ1-2; TRBD1 aligns across 9 bases. There are 17 residues in the CDR3. V was pared by 7 bases and J by 2 bases, with 14 bases of the junction left unmatched. Germline CDR1 MGHRA, CDR2 YSYEKL. This CDR3 is CASIPRLVTGGNYGYTF. The CDR3 nucleotides read TGCGCCAGCATACCAAGACTAGTGACAGGGGGAAACTATGGCTACACCTTC.

The gene calls are TRBV29-1 and TRBJ1-2; D is unclear. There are 13 residues in the CDR3. Trimming left V 3 bases short and J 4 bases short, with 12 bases between. Germline V lookup: CDR1 SQVTM, CDR2 ANQGSEA. The CDR3 loop reads CSVETENLYGYTF. The DNA for the CDR3 is TGCAGCGTTGAGACGGAGAACCTCTATGGCTACACCTTC.

The chain is built from TRBV9 and TRBJ1-2, with D maybe TRBD1 (5 bases). Germline V gives CDR1 SGDLS, CDR2 YYNGEE. The CDR3 has 13 amino acids. V was clipped by 0 bases and J by 2 bases, with 5 bases between them. The CDR3, as DNA: TGTGCCAGCAGCGTAGGGACAAACTATGGCTACACCTTC. Translation: CASSVGTNYGYTF.

This chain joins TRBV7-8 and TRBJ1-4; TRBD1 aligns across 7 bases. Per the germline V gene, CDR1 is SGHVS and CDR2 is FQNEAQ. The CDR3 spans 15 residues. Trimming at V came to 5 bases and at J to 0 bases, leaving 3 bases not matched to a gene. CDR3 residues: CASSRDRATNEKLFF. DNA of the CDR3: TGTGCCAGCAGCCGAGACAGGGCAACTAATGAAAAACTGTTTTTT.

The chain combines TRBV7-8 with TRBJ2-5, with D tentatively TRBD2 (6 bases). V lost 4 bases, J lost 3 bases, and 12 bases lay in between. This CDR3 spans 14 amino acids. Germline lookup yields CDR1 SGHVS and CDR2 FQNEAQ. For the CDR3, the DNA is TGTGCCAGCAGCTCGCGGTGGGGGGAAGAGACCCAGTACTTC. It codes for CASSSRWGEETQYF.

The rearrangement uses TRBV10-3 and TRBJ2-7; 7 nucleotides match TRBD1. CDR1 is ENHRY, CDR2 SYGVKD, per germline. The CDR3 spans 13 residues. After removal of 6 bases from V and 2 bases from J, the junction contained 4 bases not matched to a gene. This CDR3 reads CAIRSGQTYEQYF. The CDR3, as DNA: TGTGCCATCAGATCGGGACAGACCTACGAGCAGTACTTC.

This clone has only a few counts. This chain joins TRBV27 and TRBJ1-4, with TRBD1 as a possible D gene (5 bases). Deletions cut 7 bases from V and 8 bases from J, with 17 bases between. The CDR3 runs to 14 residues. CDR1 and CDR2 (germline): MNHEY, SMNVEV (reference sequence). The CDR3 here is CASKTGALREKLFF. CDR3 coding DNA: TGTGCCAGCAAAACAGGTGCCCTGCGGGAAAAACTGTTTTTT.

The chain joins TRBV4-1 to TRBJ2-1; the D gene is possibly TRBD2 (6 bases). This CDR3 has 15 amino acids. The V end lost 0 bases, the J end lost 9 bases, and 15 bases lay between the germline ends. In germline, CDR1 is MGHRA, CDR2 YSYEKL. The CDR3 protein is CASSQEGGLLREQFF. CDR3 bases: TGCGCCAGCAGCCAAGAAGGAGGGTTGTTGCGTGAGCAGTTCTTC.

The chain links TRBV19 to TRBJ1-1; TRBD1 aligns across 9 bases. With 5 bases clipped from V and 4 bases from J, the junction kept 5 bases outside the gene matches. This CDR3 is 14 amino acids long. Germline V gives CDR1 LNHDA, CDR2 SQIVND (reference sequence). The CDR3 spells CASSLGTGTTEAFF. The CDR3 coding sequence is TGTGCCAGTAGTCTCGGGACAGGGACCACTGAAGCTTTCTTT.

This chain links TRBV4-3 with TRBJ2-7; possible D gene TRBD1, 6 bases. The CDR3 consists of 15 residues. Per germline, CDR1 LGHNA and CDR2 YSLEER. The germline V and J ends were trimmed by 1 base and 0 bases, with 10 bases remaining between them. Written as DNA, the CDR3 is TGCGCCAGCAGCCAAGTAACAGGGAGCTCCTACGAGCAGTACTTC. It specifies CASSQVTGSSYEQYF.

The chain has TRBV19 and TRBJ2-7; 9 bases match TRBD1. Looked up from germline, CDR1 is LNHDA and CDR2 is SQIVND (reference sequence). The junction had 10 bases not matched to a gene; V was cut back by 5 bases and J by 2 bases. The CDR3 totals 16 residues. For the CDR3, the DNA is TGTGCCAGTAGTCTGGGCACGGGACAGGGAACCTACGAGCAGTACTTC. Amino acids: CASSLGTGQGTYEQYF.

The chain joins TRBV18 to TRBJ1-2; possible D gene TRBD1, 5 bases. The CDR3 is 15 amino acids. Germline CDR1 KGHSH, CDR2 LQKENI. V lost 5 bases, J lost 3 bases, and 16 bases lay in between. The CDR3 sequence: CASSEPGPWDYGYTF. For the CDR3, the DNA is TGTGCCAGCTCAGAACCAGGGCCTTGGGACTATGGCTACACCTTC.

This clone was counted only a few times. The V and J genes are TRBV27 and TRBJ1-5; D not certain. Trimming removed 8 bases at V and 6 bases at J, with 26 bases between. The CDR3 covers 17 residues. Germline assignment: CDR1 MNHEY and CDR2 SMNVEV (reference sequence). CDR3 residues: CASEFPSEREKFQPQHF. As DNA, the CDR3 is TGTGCCAGCGAGTTCCCCTCGGAGAGGGAAAAGTTTCAGCCCCAGCATTTT.

The chain recombines TRBV6-5 with TRBJ2-1; D call uncertain. Trimming cost V 6 bases and J 6 bases, with 12 bases left between them. The CDR3 loop spans 13 amino acids. Germline V gives CDR1 MNHEY, CDR2 SVGAGI. For the CDR3, the DNA is TGTGCCAGCAGGCTAGACTTAGCCAATGAGCAGTTCTTC. Its protein is CASRLDLANEQFF.

J is TRBJ1-2 and V is TRBV10-3; D is perhaps TRBD1 (6 bases). The CDR3 is 15 residues long. V was cut by 1 base and J by 0 bases, with 9 bases left in between. The germline V gene has CDR1 ENHRY and CDR2 SYGVKD. The CDR3, as DNA: TGTGCCATCAGTGAGTTACAGGGAGCTAACTATGGCTACACCTTC. It encodes CAISELQGANYGYTF.

This sequence joins TRBV30 and TRBJ1-2; no clear D. The germline V gene encodes CDR1 GTSNPN and CDR2 SVGIG (reference sequence). Deletions cut 3 bases from V and 8 bases from J, with 28 bases between. The CDR3 sequence is 17 residues long. Here the CDR3 reads CAWRGRGDGHPLGGYTF. The CDR3 bases are TGTGCCTGGAGAGGGAGAGGTGATGGGCACCCTTTGGGAGGCTACACCTTC.

The rearrangement links TRBV3-1 (or the pseudogene TRBV3-2) to TRBJ1-2; D might be TRBD1 (6 bases). The CDR3 extends over 16 amino acids. The V end was cut by 1 base, the J end by 4 bases, with 16 bases between. Per the germline V gene, CDR1 is LGHDT and CDR2 is YNNKEL (reference sequence). In nucleotides, the CDR3 is TGTGCCAGCAGCCAAGGGGGAGACAGGCGACTCTATGGCTACACCTTC. Translation: CASSQGGDRRLYGYTF.

The chain has TRBV4-3 and TRBJ2-7; 8 bases agree with TRBD1. The trim removed 4 bases at V and 2 bases at J, leaving 4 bases unmatched. The CDR3 loop spans 14 amino acids. Germline V gene data show CDR1 as LGHNA and CDR2 as YSLEER. The CDR3 region has the DNA TGCGCCAGCAGCCCTGGGACAGGAGCCTACGAGCAGTACTTC. Translation: CASSPGTGAYEQYF.

The chain uses TRBV4-3 and TRBJ1-1; possible D gene TRBD1, 5 bases. V lost 0 bases to trimming and J lost 3 bases, with 8 bases between them. From germline, CDR1 is LGHNA and CDR2 YSLEER. This CDR3 has 14 residues. This CDR3 is CASSQDREDTEAFF. CDR3 nucleotide sequence: TGCGCCAGCAGCCAAGACAGGGAGGACACTGAAGCTTTCTTT.

This chain uses TRBV7-6 with TRBJ2-7; possibly TRBD1 for D (6 bases). The CDR3 spans 14 residues. Germline lookup yields CDR1 SGHVS and CDR2 FNYEAQ. V was trimmed by 1 base and J by 3 bases, leaving 10 bases between them. The CDR3 spells CASSLEGRGYEQYF. CDR3 nucleotide sequence: TGTGCCAGCAGCTTAGAGGGCAGGGGCTACGAGCAGTACTTC. The variable domain in full, with the rest retrieved from reference TRBV7-6 and TRBJ2-7, is GAGVSQSPRYKVTKRGQDVALRCDPISGHVSLYWYRQALGQGPEFLTYFNYEAQQDKSGLPNDRFSAERPEGSISTLTIQRTEQRDSAMYRCASSLEGRGYEQYFGPGTRLTVT.

J is TRBJ2-7 and V is TRBV12-3 or TRBV12-4; 9 nucleotides line up with TRBD1. The length of the CDR3 is 13 residues. The V and J ends lost 3 bases and 3 bases, in that order; junction bases with no gene match: 0. The CDR3 DNA is TGTGCCAGCAGTTTGACAGGGGGCTACGAGCAGTACTTC. Amino acids: CASSLTGGYEQYF.

This rearrangement joins TRBV6-5 to TRBJ1-6, with TRBD1 matching 7 bases. In germline, CDR1 is MNHEY, CDR2 SVGAGI. The junction had 4 bases not matched to a gene; V was cut back by 4 bases and J by 7 bases. This CDR3 has 14 residues. CDR3 nucleotides: TGTGCCAGCAGTTCAGGGGACAGCAATTCACCCCTCCACTTT. This translates into CASSSGDSNSPLHF.